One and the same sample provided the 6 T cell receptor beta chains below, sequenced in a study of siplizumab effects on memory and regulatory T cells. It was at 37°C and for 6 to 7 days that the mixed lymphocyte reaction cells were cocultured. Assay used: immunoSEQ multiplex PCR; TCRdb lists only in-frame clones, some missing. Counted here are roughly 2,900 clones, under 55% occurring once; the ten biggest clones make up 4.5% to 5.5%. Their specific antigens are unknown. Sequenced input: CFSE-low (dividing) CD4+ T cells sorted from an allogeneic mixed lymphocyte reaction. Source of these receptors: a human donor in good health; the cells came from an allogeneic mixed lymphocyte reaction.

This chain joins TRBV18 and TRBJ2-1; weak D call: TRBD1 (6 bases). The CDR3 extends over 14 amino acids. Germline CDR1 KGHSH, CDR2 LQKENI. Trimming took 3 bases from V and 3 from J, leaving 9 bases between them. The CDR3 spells CASSPTQGYNEQFF. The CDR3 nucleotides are TGTGCCAGCTCACCGACACAGGGCTACAATGAGCAGTTCTTC.

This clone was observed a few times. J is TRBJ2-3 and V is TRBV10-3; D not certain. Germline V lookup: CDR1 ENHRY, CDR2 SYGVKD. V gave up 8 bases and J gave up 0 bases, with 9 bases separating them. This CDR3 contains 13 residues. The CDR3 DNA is TGTGCCATCCGCGAGAGTAGCACAGATACGCAGTATTTT. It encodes CAIRESSTDTQYF.

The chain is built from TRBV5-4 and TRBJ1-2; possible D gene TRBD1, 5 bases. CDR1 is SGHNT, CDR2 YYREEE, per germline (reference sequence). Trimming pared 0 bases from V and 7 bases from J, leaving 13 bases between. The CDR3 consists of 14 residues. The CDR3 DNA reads TGTGCCAGCAGCTTGGCTTCCAGGGTGACTGGCTACACCTTC. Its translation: CASSLASRVTGYTF.

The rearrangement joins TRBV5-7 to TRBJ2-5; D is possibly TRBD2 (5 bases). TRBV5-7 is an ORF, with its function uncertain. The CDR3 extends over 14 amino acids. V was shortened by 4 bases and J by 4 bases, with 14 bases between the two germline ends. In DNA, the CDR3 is TGTGCCAGCAGCGCGGGCCGGTCCCCAGAGACCCAGTACTTC. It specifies CASSAGRSPETQYF.

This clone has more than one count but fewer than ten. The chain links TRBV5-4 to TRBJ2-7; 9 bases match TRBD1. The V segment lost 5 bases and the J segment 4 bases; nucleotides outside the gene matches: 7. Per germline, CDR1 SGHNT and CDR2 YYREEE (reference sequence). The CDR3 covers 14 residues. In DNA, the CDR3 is TGTGCCAGCAGTACGGACAGGGGTATATACGAGCAGTACTTC. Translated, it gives CASSTDRGIYEQYF.

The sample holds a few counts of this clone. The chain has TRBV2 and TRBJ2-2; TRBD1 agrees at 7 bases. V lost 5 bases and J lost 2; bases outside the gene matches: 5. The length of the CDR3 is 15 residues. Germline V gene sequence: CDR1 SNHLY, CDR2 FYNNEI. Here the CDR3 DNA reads TGTGCCAGCAGTTACCGGGACAGCAACACCGGGGAGCTGTTTTTT. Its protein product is CASSYRDSNTGELFF.